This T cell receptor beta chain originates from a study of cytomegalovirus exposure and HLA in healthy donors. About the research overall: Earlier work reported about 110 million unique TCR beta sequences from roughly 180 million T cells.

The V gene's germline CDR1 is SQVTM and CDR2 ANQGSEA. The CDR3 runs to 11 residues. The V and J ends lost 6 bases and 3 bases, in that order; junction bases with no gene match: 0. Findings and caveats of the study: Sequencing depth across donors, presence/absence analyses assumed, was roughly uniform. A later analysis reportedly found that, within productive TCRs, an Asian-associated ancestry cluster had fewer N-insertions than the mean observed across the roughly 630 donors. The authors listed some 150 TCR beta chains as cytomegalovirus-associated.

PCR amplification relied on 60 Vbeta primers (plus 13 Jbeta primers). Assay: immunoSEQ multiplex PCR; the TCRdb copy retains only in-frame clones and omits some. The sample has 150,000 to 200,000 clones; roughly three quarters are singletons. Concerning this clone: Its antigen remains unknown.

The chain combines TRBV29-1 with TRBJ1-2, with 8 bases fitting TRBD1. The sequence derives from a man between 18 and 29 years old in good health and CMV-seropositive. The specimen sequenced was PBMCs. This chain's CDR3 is CSVDRDYGYTF. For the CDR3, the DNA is TGCAGCGTGGACAGGGACTATGGCTACACCTTC.